This is a list of T cell receptor beta chains from one sample in a study of blood T cell repertoires in COVID-19. Assay used: immunoSEQ multiplex PCR; TCRdb lists only in-frame clones, some missing. The table has 400,000 or so clones, 70% to 90% seen once. The sequencing sample was made of PBMCs or T cells enriched from blood (not recorded which). The source of these receptors is a woman in her 40s with acute COVID-19. CDR3s include the opening cysteine and the closing phenylalanine or tryptophan. D genes are given only for firm matches. Size is stated for part of the rows, as once, few or many counts, or as a class when the clone is expanded.

clone_size	v_call	j_call	d_call	cdr3_nt	cdr3_aa
few	TRBV2	TRBJ1-3	.	TGTGCCAGCAGAGTGGGCAGCTCTGGAAACACCATATATTTT	CASRVGSSGNTIYF
.	TRBV20-1	TRBJ2-1	TRBD2	TGCAGTGCTAGTAGTCGGGGGGGCTTTTCTGCCTACAATGAGCAGTTCTTC	CSASSRGGFSAYNEQFF
.	TRBV7-9	TRBJ2-2	.	TGTGCCAGCAGCTCTCTGGGCCGGGAGCTGTTTTTT	CASSSLGRELFF
few	TRBV24-1	TRBJ2-2	TRBD2	TGTGCCACCAGTGATTTGGGACTAGCGGGGGGTCCCGGGGAGCTGTTTTTT	CATSDLGLAGGPGELFF
.	TRBV3-1/TRBV3-2	TRBJ2-7	TRBD1	TGTGCCAGCAGCCATCGGGACAGGGGGCTCGAGCAGTACTTC	CASSHRDRGLEQYF
.	TRBV21-1	TRBJ1-6	.	TGTGCCAGCAGCACGGGGGGAGGGAAAAAAAGGGAATATAATTCACCCCTCCACTTT	CASSTGGGKKREYNSPLHF
once	TRBV7-9	TRBJ2-3	TRBD2	TGTGCCAGCAGCTTTCCTAGCGGGGGGCCTAGTTCAGATACGCAGTATTTT	CASSFPSGGPSSDTQYF
.	TRBV5-6	TRBJ1-2	.	TGTGCCAGCACCCAAGTGGGGGGGACGTATGGCTACACCTTC	CASTQVGGTYGYTF
.	TRBV9	TRBJ2-7	TRBD2	TGTGCCAGCAGCGTAGGGGGGGGGACCGAGCAGTACTTC	CASSVGGGTEQYF
.	TRBV3-1/TRBV3-2	TRBJ1-1	.	TGTGCCAGCAGCCAAGGGCGAATCGGGCCGGAGGACCTTTGCTTT	CASSQGRIGPEDLCF
.	TRBV4-1	TRBJ1-1	TRBD1	TGCGCCAGCAGCTCTGTCCACAGGGGTGACACTGAAGCTTTCTTT	CASSSVHRGDTEAFF
.	TRBV2	TRBJ2-3	TRBD1	TGTGCCAGCAGTGAGGACAGGGTACCAGATACGCAGTATTTT	CASSEDRVPDTQYF
.	TRBV2	TRBJ1-5	.	TGTGCCAGCAACCTATGGGGGAGGGGTCAGCCCCAGCATTTT	CASNLWGRGQPQHF
.	TRBV6-5	TRBJ2-3	.	TGTGCCAGCAGGATGAGGCAGCACACAGATACGCAGTATTTT	CASRMRQHTDTQYF
.	TRBV19	TRBJ1-1	TRBD1	TGTGCCACGGGACAGGCTCAGAGCACTGAAGCTTTCTTT	CATGQAQSTEAFF
.	TRBV7-9	TRBJ1-2	.	TGTGCCAGCAGCCCCCCGGGAGGGGCGGTAGGCTACACCTTC	CASSPPGGAVGYTF
.	TRBV11-2	TRBJ2-3	TRBD2	TGTGCCAGCCGCGGGGGGGCATTAGATACGCAGTATTTT	CASRGGALDTQYF
.	TRBV11-2	TRBJ1-5	.	TGTGCCAGCAGCCAAGGACAGATCAATCAGCCCCAGCATTTT	CASSQGQINQPQHF
.	TRBV27	TRBJ1-4	.	TGTGCCACCACAGGATGGGTAAGAGGTGAAAAACTGTTTTTT	CATTGWVRGEKLFF
.	TRBV5-4	TRBJ2-7	.	TGTGCCAGCAGTAAACAGGGTAGAATCGAGAAAACCTACGAGCAGTACTTC	CASSKQGRIEKTYEQYF
.	TRBV4-1	TRBJ2-5	.	TGCGCCAGCAGCCAAGCCCCCGCAGGACAAGAGACCCAGTACTTC	CASSQAPAGQETQYF
.	TRBV30	TRBJ2-5	TRBD2	TGTGCCTGGAGTTTAATTATAACTAGCGGGGGCCAAGAGACCCAGTACTTC	CAWSLIITSGGQETQYF
once	TRBV7-9	TRBJ2-2	.	TGTGCCAGCAGCCTTACAGGGATGGGAGCCGGGGAGCTGTTTTTT	CASSLTGMGAGELFF
.	TRBV3-1/TRBV3-2	TRBJ2-5	TRBD2	TGTGCCAGCAGCCCGGGATCAGGACTAGCGGGAGAGACCCAGTACTTC	CASSPGSGLAGETQYF
.	TRBV5-1	TRBJ1-2	TRBD1	TGCGCCAGCAGCCAACAGGGGAGCTATGGCTACACCTTC	CASSQQGSYGYTF
few	TRBV6-1	TRBJ1-3	TRBD1	TGTGCCAGCAGTGTCTTTCCAGGGGGCAATGGAAACACCATATATTTT	CASSVFPGGNGNTIYF
.	TRBV19	TRBJ2-3	.	TGTGCCAGTAGTATGCCCCAGACTGCTCCTCGCACAGATACGCAGTATTTT	CASSMPQTAPRTDTQYF
.	TRBV6-1	TRBJ1-3	TRBD1	TGTGCCAGCATTGACCGGACAGGGAACAGTCACTCTGGAAACACCATATATTTT	CASIDRTGNSHSGNTIYF
.	TRBV5-1	TRBJ1-4	TRBD1	TGCGCCAGCAGCTTGGAGACAGGGGAAAATGAAAAACTGTTTTTT	CASSLETGENEKLFF
.	TRBV10-3	TRBJ1-1	.	TGTGCCATCAGACGGGAGCAAGAAGCTTTCTTT	CAIRREQEAFF
.	TRBV4-1	TRBJ2-5	TRBD1	TGCGCCAGCGGACAGGGACCGCGAGAGACCCAGTACTTC	CASGQGPRETQYF
.	TRBV6-5	TRBJ1-6	.	TGTGCCAGCAGCCGTCCGGGGAGCGGGAATTCACCCCTCCACTTT	CASSRPGSGNSPLHF
once	TRBV7-9	TRBJ2-3	.	TGTGCCAGCAGCCCTCTTCGGTCAGATACGCAGTATTTT	CASSPLRSDTQYF
.	TRBV30	TRBJ2-7	.	TGTGCCTGGAGCAGTAGCGGCGAGCAGTACTTC	CAWSSSGEQYF
.	TRBV7-2	TRBJ1-2	.	TGTGCCAGCAGCTTAGTAGCAGGGGATGGCTACACCTTC	CASSLVAGDGYTF
.	TRBV7-9	TRBJ1-1	.	TGTGCCAGCAGCCCCTACCAAACTTCTGAAGCTTTCTTT	CASSPYQTSEAFF
few	TRBV24-1	TRBJ1-2	TRBD1	TGTGCCACCAGTGATGGGGGACAGGGAGGGAACTATGGCTACACCTTC	CATSDGGQGGNYGYTF
.	TRBV11-3	TRBJ2-5	TRBD2	TGTGCCAGCAGCTTAGGTCGGCGGGGGGGACAAGAGACCCAGTACTTC	CASSLGRRGGQETQYF
.	TRBV10-3	TRBJ1-5	.	TGTGCCATCAGCCCCGACAGGCAGGACCAGCCCCAGCATTTT	CAISPDRQDQPQHF
.	TRBV10-3	TRBJ2-1	TRBD2	TGTGCCATCAGTGAAAGCGGGGGCAGGGGTGAGCAGTTCTTC	CAISESGGRGEQFF
.	TRBV30	TRBJ1-2	.	TGTGCCTGGACCCCAGACAGAGCGCTTAACTATGGCTACACCTTC	CAWTPDRALNYGYTF
.	TRBV7-6	TRBJ1-2	.	TGTGCCAGCAGCTTAGGGGTCAGTCGGGATGGCTACACCTTC	CASSLGVSRDGYTF
.	TRBV7-7	TRBJ2-2	TRBD1	TGTGCCAGCAGCTCATTAGGCAGGGGGCGTCTAGAAGACACCGGGGAGCTGTTTTTT	CASSSLGRGRLEDTGELFF
.	TRBV5-4	TRBJ1-1	.	TGTGCCAGCAGCTTGGCACTGACAAAGAACACTGAAGCTTTCTTT	CASSLALTKNTEAFF
.	TRBV10-3	TRBJ2-1	.	TGTGCCATCAGTGGTCAGGGGCCCTACAATGAGCAGTTCTTC	CAISGQGPYNEQFF
.	TRBV6-5	TRBJ1-1	.	TGTGCCAGCAGTTGGGCCCCCTCAGGCACTGAAGCTTTCTTT	CASSWAPSGTEAFF
once	TRBV24-1	TRBJ2-5	TRBD1	TGTGCCACCAGCTACAGGGGGACTGGGACCCAGTACTTC	CATSYRGTGTQYF